This T cell receptor (beta chain) was recovered during a study of neurological immune-mediated disorders. Comments on this clonotype: Its antigen is as yet unknown.

General study results and limits: Patients with HTLV-1-associated myelopathy had the highest level of TCR clonal expansion, whereas patients with multiple sclerosis had the lowest level, falling beneath the level found in healthy controls.

The V gene lost 6 bases and the J gene lost 2 bases, with 17 bases spanning the gap. The CDR3 has 14 residues. CDR1 and CDR2 from the germline V gene are DFQATT and SNEGSKA (reference sequence). TCRdb reprocessed the 5' RACE reads via MiXCR and lists one record per CDR3 protein. Of 95,000 or so distinct CDR3 sequences listed, 3% to 4.5% were seen once; the top ten hold 6%. The sequencing sample was made of PBMCs. The chain is built from TRBV20-1 and TRBJ2-7, with a weak D call TRBD1 (6 bases). The sequence was collected from a woman aged 18-29 years with multiple sclerosis. In nucleotides, the CDR3 is TGCAGTGCAACACAAGGAGGACAGCCCTACGAGCAGTACTTC. Protein: CSATQGGQPYEQYF.